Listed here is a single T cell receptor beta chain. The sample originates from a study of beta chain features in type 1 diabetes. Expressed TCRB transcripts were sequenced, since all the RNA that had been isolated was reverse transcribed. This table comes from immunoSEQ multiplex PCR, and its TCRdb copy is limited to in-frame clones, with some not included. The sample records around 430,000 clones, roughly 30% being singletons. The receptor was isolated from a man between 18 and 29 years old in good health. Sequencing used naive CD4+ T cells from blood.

CDR3: CASSMDRYTEAFF. CDR3 DNA sequence: TGTGCCAGCTCAATGGACAGGTACACTGAAGCTTTCTTT. This chain links TRBV18 with TRBJ1-1; TRBD1 aligns across 7 bases. The CDR3 is made up of 13 amino acids. The trim removed 5 bases at V and 3 bases at J, leaving 3 bases unmatched. Germline V lookup: CDR1 KGHSH, CDR2 LQKENI.